This is a list of T cell receptor beta chains from one sample in a study of blood T cell repertoires in COVID-19. The protocol was immunoSEQ multiplex PCR, while the TCRdb copy is restricted to in-frame clones and leaves out a portion. In the table there are under 30,000 clones, roughly nine tenths of which are singletons. Sequencing used peripheral blood. The receptors were gathered from a man between 45 and 60 years old with active COVID-19. CDR3s include the opening cysteine and the closing phenylalanine or tryptophan. Each record gives: CDR3 DNA, CDR3 protein, D gene, clone size, V gene, J gene. A D gene is named only where the DNA matches it firmly. Size is stated for part of the rows, as once, few or many counts, or as a class when the clone is expanded.

TGTGCCAGCAGCTTAGAGGGAGTGCCCCAAAATGAGCAGTTCTTC	CASSLEGVPQNEQFF	-	-	TRBV11-1	TRBJ2-1
TGTGCCAGCAGCCCGGGACTAGCATACAATGAGCAGTTCTTC	CASSPGLAYNEQFF	TRBD2	-	TRBV7-3	TRBJ2-1
TGTGCCTGGACGCCGGGACACCTAAACACTGAAGCTTTCTTT	CAWTPGHLNTEAFF	-	-	TRBV30	TRBJ1-1
TGTGCCACCAGCGGGATAGCGGGAGAAACAGATACGCAGTATTTT	CATSGIAGETDTQYF	TRBD2	-	TRBV15	TRBJ2-3
-	CASSPWGRGAYEQYF	-	-	TRBV21-1	TRBJ2-7
TGTGCCAGCAGCTTAGGAGGTAGCGGGAAATACAATGAGCAGTTCTTC	CASSLGGSGKYNEQFF	TRBD2	-	TRBV7-8	TRBJ2-1
TGCGCCAGCAGCACGTCGGACAGGGGGGCAACTGAAGCTTTCTTT	CASSTSDRGATEAFF	TRBD1	-	TRBV5-1	TRBJ1-1
TGCGCCAGCAGCGCGACAGGGGGCGCGGGGGACACTGAAGCTTTCTTT	CASSATGGAGDTEAFF	TRBD1	-	TRBV5-1	TRBJ1-1
TGCGCCAGCAGCCACGAGACAGGGTACTACGAGCAGTACTTC	CASSHETGYYEQYF	TRBD1	-	TRBV4-3	TRBJ2-7
TGTGCCAGCAGCTTGGGGGGTGACAGGGGCCATTATGGCTACACCTTC	CASSLGGDRGHYGYTF	TRBD1	-	TRBV5-4	TRBJ1-2
TGTGCCAGTAGTATAATCACAAGTAATCAGCCCCAGCATTTT	CASSIITSNQPQHF	-	few	TRBV19	TRBJ1-5
TGTGCCTGGAGGCGGGACCCCTCCGTATACGAGCAGTACTTC	CAWRRDPSVYEQYF	-	-	TRBV30	TRBJ2-7
TGTGCCATTTGGGGGATCCACAGGGCGGGCAATCAGCCCCAGCATTTT	CAIWGIHRAGNQPQHF	-	-	TRBV25-1	TRBJ1-5
TGTGCCATCAGAACTACCGGGATACTCTACGAGCAGTACTTC	CAIRTTGILYEQYF	-	-	TRBV10-3	TRBJ2-7
TGTGCCAGCAGTTATTTGGAAGGGGACAACATGAACACTGAAGCTTTCTTT	CASSYLEGDNMNTEAFF	-	-	TRBV6-8	TRBJ1-1
TGTGCCAGCCATTCACCGGGACAGGGGATCGACGAGCAGTACTTC	CASHSPGQGIDEQYF	TRBD1	-	TRBV11-3	TRBJ2-7
TGTGCCAGCAGCTTAGTTTCGACAGGCTACCCGCCCGGGGAGCTGTTTTTT	CASSLVSTGYPPGELFF	-	-	TRBV11-3	TRBJ2-2
TGTGCCAGCAGCGTAGACGGCGGAAGAAACACCATATATTTT	CASSVDGGRNTIYF	-	-	TRBV9	TRBJ1-3
TGTGCCAGCTCACCACGTGACAGGACCTACGAGCAGTACTTC	CASSPRDRTYEQYF	-	-	TRBV18	TRBJ2-7
TGTGCCAGCAGTCCCAGAGGAGCGGGTATAACAGATACGCAGTATTTT	CASSPRGAGITDTQYF	-	-	TRBV7-9	TRBJ2-3
TGTGCCAGCAGCCAAGAATGGGACCTGGGGGGTGAAAAACTGTTTTTT	CASSQEWDLGGEKLFF	-	-	TRBV4-2	TRBJ1-4
TGTGCCAGCAGCCAAGACACTACCTCACAGACCCAGTACTTC	CASSQDTTSQTQYF	-	-	TRBV3-1/TRBV3-2	TRBJ2-5
TGTGCCAGCAGCTTGGGGAGGGAGGGTCAGCCCCAGCATTTT	CASSLGREGQPQHF	-	once	TRBV7-8	TRBJ1-5
TGCGCCAGCAGTCCAGGGACTAGCGGTTACGAGCAGTACTTC	CASSPGTSGYEQYF	TRBD2	-	TRBV5-1	TRBJ2-7
TGTGCCAGCAGCCGGGACAGGGTAATAGGTGGCTACACCTTC	CASSRDRVIGGYTF	TRBD1	-	TRBV7-2	TRBJ1-2
TGTGCCAGCAGCGTTAGCGGGAGCTCCTACAATGAGCAGTTCTTC	CASSVSGSSYNEQFF	TRBD2	-	TRBV7-2	TRBJ2-1
TGTGCCAGCAGCAGACAGTGGGGCACTGAAGCTTTCTTT	CASSRQWGTEAFF	-	few	TRBV7-2	TRBJ1-1
TGTGCCAGCAGGAGACAGGGAGGTAATTCACCCCTCCACTTT	CASRRQGGNSPLHF	TRBD1	-	TRBV6-5	TRBJ1-6
TGTGCCAGCAGCCCAGATCTCAGCGGGAGGGCCCGCAATGAGCAGTTCTTC	CASSPDLSGRARNEQFF	TRBD2	-	TRBV7-9	TRBJ2-1
TGTGCCAGCAGCCTGCAAAGCGGGAGCTCCTACAATGAGCAGTTCTTC	CASSLQSGSSYNEQFF	TRBD2	-	TRBV9	TRBJ2-1
TGTGCCACCAGCAGAGACGGGGAATGGGGGGGATACACTGAAGCTTTCTTT	CATSRDGEWGGYTEAFF	-	-	TRBV15	TRBJ1-1
TGTGCCAGCTCGCCTTCAGCCTACGAGCAGTACTTC	CASSPSAYEQYF	-	few	TRBV18	TRBJ2-7
TGTGCCAGCAGCTTCGAACTACTAGGGGGCTACAGGTCCTACGAGCAGTACTTC	CASSFELLGGYRSYEQYF	TRBD1	-	TRBV5-5	TRBJ2-7
TGTGCCAGCAGCGATCGGGAGACCCAGTACTTC	CASSDRETQYF	-	-	TRBV21-1	TRBJ2-5
TGTGCCAGCAGCCAAGGGGTCTACAATGAGCAGTTCTTC	CASSQGVYNEQFF	-	-	TRBV6-5	TRBJ2-1
TGTGCCAGCAGTTACGCTAGCGGGAGGGCCAACAATGAGCAGTTCTTC	CASSYASGRANNEQFF	TRBD2	-	TRBV6-2/TRBV6-3	TRBJ2-1
TGTGCCAGCAGCTTACAGGGATATAGCACAGATACGCAGTATTTT	CASSLQGYSTDTQYF	-	-	TRBV9	TRBJ2-3
TGTGCCAGCAGGGGGACAGGGAACTATGGCTACACCTTC	CASRGTGNYGYTF	TRBD1	-	TRBV5-4	TRBJ1-2
TGTGCCAGCAGTTACGGGGACAGGGGTGTCGAAAAACTGTTTTTT	CASSYGDRGVEKLFF	TRBD1	-	TRBV6-5	TRBJ1-4
TGTGCCAGCTCACCGCTCCTGACTAGCGGGAGTAGCGCAGATACGCAGTATTTT	CASSPLLTSGSSADTQYF	TRBD2	-	TRBV18	TRBJ2-3
TGCGCCAGCAGCTTGCGCCCGGGACAGGGATCCGGGGAGCTGTTTTTT	CASSLRPGQGSGELFF	TRBD1	-	TRBV5-1	TRBJ2-2
TGTGCCAGCAGCTCTCTCCTTTTGCAGTTCTTC	CASSSLLLQFF	-	-	TRBV7-2	TRBJ2-1
TGTGCCAGCAGGAAGCGGGGGGGCAACCTCACGGACAATGAGCAGTTCTTC	CASRKRGGNLTDNEQFF	TRBD2	-	TRBV2	TRBJ2-1
TGTGCCAGCAGCACAAATCAGGGATCCTACGAGCAGTACTTC	CASSTNQGSYEQYF	-	-	TRBV11-2	TRBJ2-7
TGCGCCAGCAGCTTGGGAGGGTTAGGCTATGGCTACACCTTC	CASSLGGLGYGYTF	-	-	TRBV5-1	TRBJ1-2
TGTGCCATCAGTGAGTCGGGGCGGGAGGGTCGGAGCACAGATACGCAGTATTTT	CAISESGREGRSTDTQYF	TRBD2	-	TRBV10-3	TRBJ2-3
TGTGCCAGCAGCCAGAGGGAATCAAGCTCCTACAATGAGCAGTTCTTC	CASSQRESSSYNEQFF	-	-	TRBV14	TRBJ2-1
TGTGCCAGCAGTGAAGGTCAGGTGCAGTTCTTC	CASSEGQVQFF	-	-	TRBV6-4	TRBJ2-1
TGCAGCGTCACATCAGGGACCGGGGAGCTGTTTTTT	CSVTSGTGELFF	-	-	TRBV29-1	TRBJ2-2
TGTGCCAGCAGCTTACGACTTGACAGGGGCCGTCAGCCCCAGCATTTT	CASSLRLDRGRQPQHF	TRBD1	-	TRBV5-6	TRBJ1-5
TGTGCCAGCAGTGTTCGGGGTCGGACAGGGAATAATGAAAAACTGTTTTTT	CASSVRGRTGNNEKLFF	TRBD1	-	TRBV2	TRBJ1-4
TGTGCCAGCACCCCAGGGGCGATATATGGCTACACCTTC	CASTPGAIYGYTF	-	-	TRBV4-2	TRBJ1-2
TGTGCCAGCAGTTTATTGTTGCGACAGGTCGCCTACGAGCAGTACTTC	CASSLLLRQVAYEQYF	-	-	TRBV28	TRBJ2-7
TGTGCCAGTAGTATTGCCGGGAGAGGAACTGAAGCTTTCTTT	CASSIAGRGTEAFF	-	-	TRBV19	TRBJ1-1
TGTGCCAGCAGCCCCCGGACTAGCGGGGGGGCGGGGAGCAATGAGCAGTTCTTC	CASSPRTSGGAGSNEQFF	TRBD2	-	TRBV7-8	TRBJ2-1
TGTGCCAGCAGCCAAGATAAGGGGATTACCTACGAGCAGTACTTC	CASSQDKGITYEQYF	-	few	TRBV4-2	TRBJ2-7
TGTGCCAGCAGCACACAAGCGGGAGGGGTCAAGCAGTTCTTC	CASSTQAGGVKQFF	TRBD2	-	TRBV7-2	TRBJ2-1
TGCGCCAGCAGGCCCGGGACAGCCGTAAACTATGGCTACACCTTC	CASRPGTAVNYGYTF	TRBD1	-	TRBV5-1	TRBJ1-2
TGTGCCAGCAGTTTGGAGGGGGCAGATTTGGACGAGCAGTACTTC	CASSLEGADLDEQYF	-	-	TRBV28	TRBJ2-7
TGTGCCAGCAGTGAAGCGGCGGGGCGCGGAGGCTACACCTTC	CASSEAAGRGGYTF	-	-	TRBV2	TRBJ1-2